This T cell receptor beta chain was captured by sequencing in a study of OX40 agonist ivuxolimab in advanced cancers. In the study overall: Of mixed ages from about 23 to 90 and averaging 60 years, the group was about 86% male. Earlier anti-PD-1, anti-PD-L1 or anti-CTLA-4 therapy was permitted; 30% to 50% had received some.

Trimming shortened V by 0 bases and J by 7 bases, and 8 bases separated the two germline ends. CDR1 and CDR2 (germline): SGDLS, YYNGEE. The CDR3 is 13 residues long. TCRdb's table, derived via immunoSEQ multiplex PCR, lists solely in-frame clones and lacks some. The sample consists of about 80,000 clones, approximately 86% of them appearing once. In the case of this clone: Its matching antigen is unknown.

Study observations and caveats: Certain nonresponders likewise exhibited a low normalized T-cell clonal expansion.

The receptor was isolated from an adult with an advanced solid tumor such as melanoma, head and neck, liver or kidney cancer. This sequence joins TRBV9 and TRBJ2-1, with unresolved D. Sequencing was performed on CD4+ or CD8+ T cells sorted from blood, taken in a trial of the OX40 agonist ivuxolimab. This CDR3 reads CASSVEWGNEQFF. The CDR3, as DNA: TGTGCCAGCAGCGTAGAGTGGGGAAATGAGCAGTTCTTC. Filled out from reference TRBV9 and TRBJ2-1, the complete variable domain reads DSGVTQTPKHLITATGQRVTLRCSPRSGDLSVYWYQQSLDQGLQFLIQYYNGEERAKGNILERFSAQQFPDLHSELNLSSLELGDSALYFCASSVEWGNEQFFGPGTRLTVL.